Given below is one TCR beta chain in context. The clone's antigen remains unknown. Base qualities are missing; no much larger clone stands one base away. Each collaborating institution followed its own protocols to collect whole blood in K2EDTA tubes. For TCRbeta analysis, collaborators shipped samples in one of three forms: frozen whole blood, isolated PBMCs, or DNA extracted from either of those sample types. The junction carries 19 bases between V and J, which are trimmed by 10 bases and 1 base respectively. The germline V gene gives CDR1 as MNHEY and CDR2 as SVGAGI. The CDR3 runs 15 amino acids, cysteine and phenylalanine included. Only the CDR3 DNA is retained, 45 bases long and in frame from the first base. The source of the sample is a study of blood T cell repertoires in COVID-19 (dated by TCRdb to about 2020). With respect to the entire study: Collaborator samples came from the United States, Italy and Spain and covered acute and convalescent phases of COVID-19. A freely available public database, intended as a resource for researchers studying the immune response to SARS-CoV-2, is where the repertoires were released. The samples were drawn from two sources: the first 160 participants of the ongoing ImmuneRACE study, and 1,254 subjects contributed by 6 global collaborators. The material from the prospective study consisted of cDNA or gDNA derived from T cells, B-cell-depleted T cells, or PBMCs. Sample metadata almost always included a de-identified subject ID, COVID-19 status, age in years and sex. HLA class I and class II types, where available, came from metadata supplied by the sample provider rather than from assay-based typing. The dataset comprised deeply sampled blood TCRbeta repertoires from subjects exposed to, actively infected with, or recovered from COVID-19. Here is what the overall study found, with its caveats: The amount of clinical and demographic metadata varied by source and participant and was provided uncurated.

The immunoSEQ Assay, a bias-controlled multiplex PCR, was used to amplify TCRbeta CDR3 regions from genomic DNA. The study's own analysis went as follows. The number of nucleated cells in each sample was estimated from the amplification of reference gene primers within the assay. To quantify the absolute abundance of each unique TCRbeta CDR3 rearrangement, sequence reads were collapsed and filtered. For each sample, productive Simpson clonality was calculated as the square root of Simpson's diversity index across productive rearrangements. Sourced from immuneACCESS, this table was stored by TCRdb with only in-frame sequences that have V and J called. A share of the clones is absent; for the studies checked, an unresolved V gene accounts for under half, and the remainder has no known explanation. For V, J and clone size, that table is used; D and trimming come from the DNA. Present in this sample are approximately 49,000 clones, 75% to 85% of which were seen just once. Around 2.8% of the sample goes to the ten largest clones.

The sample comprised peripheral blood. The sequence joins TRBV6-5 to TRBJ1-2; the D gene is unclear. This sequence originates from a woman between 55 and 75 years old with acute or convalescent COVID-19. The CDR3 here reads CATLLTENFNYGYTF. The DNA is as follows: TGTGCCACCTTACTCACCGAGAACTTTAACTATGGCTACACCTTC.